This T cell receptor beta chain originates from a study of T cell changes during pregnancy in multiple sclerosis. This CDR3 has 16 amino acids. Germline values: CDR1 SGHNT, CDR2 YYREEE (reference sequence). V lost 5 bases, J lost 4 bases, and 10 bases stayed unmatched. Measured with immunoSEQ multiplex PCR; TCRdb has only the in-frame clones, and not every one. In the table there are fewer than 140,000 clones, about 90% of which are singletons. The specimen comprised peripheral blood, sampled before pregnancy. This receptor was identified in a female donor with multiple sclerosis, enrolled in a pregnancy study. This chain links TRBV5-4 with TRBJ2-5, with 11 bases fitting TRBD2. The CDR3 bases are TGTGCCAGCAGTTCCCGGACTAGCGGGTTCTCAGAGACCCAGTACTTC. Protein: CASSSRTSGFSETQYF.